This passage covers 9 T cell receptor beta chains from one sample sequenced in a study of CD8 T cells in ankylosing spondylitis. General study findings and limits: A TCR beta motif of 8 or 9 highly homologous variants appeared characteristic of ankylosing spondylitis blood.

TCRdb re-called the 5' RACE reads with MiXCR, one entry per CDR3 protein. This sample carries some 400,000 distinct CDR3 sequences, 20% to 25% of them seen once, and the ten largest clones take around 16%. Their recognized antigens are unknown. Sequences were obtained from blood, either unsorted or a sorted T cell fraction (not recorded which). The source of these receptors is a male donor with ankylosing spondylitis.

On this clonotype: Its ends do not fully match the called genes, so a read error is possible. J is TRBJ2-5 and V is TRBV7-7, with TRBD1 identical over 10 bases. This CDR3 has 15 residues. From germline, CDR1 is SSHAT and CDR2 FNYEAQ (reference sequence). The CDR3 loop is CASRAGTGAEETQYF. The CDR3 nucleotides read TGTGCTAGCAGAGCCGGGACAGGGGCCGAAGAGACCCAGTACTTC. Full variable domain (missing parts from reference TRBV7-7 and TRBJ2-5): GAGVSQSPRYKVTKRGQDVTLRCDPISSHATLYWYQQALGQGPEFLTYFNYEAQPDKSGLPSDRFSAERPEGSISTLTIQRTEQRDSAMYRCASRAGTGAEETQYFGPGTRLLVL.

This chain joins TRBV2 and TRBJ2-1; 8 bases map to TRBD2. Trimming took 7 bases from V and 12 from J; bases not matched to a gene: 11. The CDR3 sequence is 13 residues long. The germline V gene has CDR1 SNHLY and CDR2 FYNNEI. This CDR3 reads CASTTSDGLGQFF. The CDR3 DNA reads as TGTGCCAGCACGACTAGCGATGGGTTAGGGCAGTTCTTC.

The chain links TRBV28 to TRBJ2-1; D is possibly TRBD2 (6 bases). Trimming shortened V by 5 bases and J by 0 bases, and 11 bases separated the two germline ends. Germline lookup yields CDR1 MDHEN and CDR2 SYDVKM. This CDR3 is 15 amino acids long. The CDR3 region is CASSVIAVSYNEQFF. CDR3 sequence (DNA): TGTGCCAGCAGTGTTATAGCGGTCTCCTACAATGAGCAGTTCTTC.

There are a few counts of this clonotype. The rearrangement joins TRBV28 to TRBJ2-1; D is ambiguous. Trimming stripped 8 bases from V and 9 bases from J, with 14 bases between. The CDR3 has 12 amino acids. Germline values: CDR1 MDHEN, CDR2 SYDVKM. The CDR3 DNA reads TGTGCCAGCTCTGGCTCCTGGGGTGAGCAGTTCTTC. Encoded protein: CASSGSWGEQFF.

A few counts support this clonotype. The chain joins TRBV5-8 to TRBJ1-5; TRBD1 matches at 7 bases. The V gene's germline CDR1 is SGHTS and CDR2 YDEGEE. Unmatched junction bases numbered 5, after V lost 3 bases and J lost 2 bases. The CDR3 spans 15 residues. For the CDR3, the DNA is TGTGCCAGCAGCTCGCGCGGGACAGGCAATCAGCCCCAGCATTTT. This encodes CASSSRGTGNQPQHF.

The chain employs TRBV10-3 and TRBJ1-6; TRBD1 aligns across 7 bases. The CDR3 spans 15 residues. J was trimmed by 10 bases and V by 7 bases; bases with no gene match: 13. Germline V CDR1 and CDR2: ENHRY, SYGVKD. The chain's CDR3 is CAIKSGTAAYSPLHF. Here the CDR3 DNA reads TGTGCCATCAAATCGGGGACAGCGGCGTACTCACCCCTCCACTTT.

The chain combines TRBV20-1 with TRBJ2-1, with D perhaps given as TRBD1 or TRBD2 (6 bases each). CDR1 and CDR2 (germline): DFQATT, SNEGSKA (reference sequence). Trimming removed 4 bases from V and 7 bases from J, with 8 bases in between. This CDR3 is built from 11 residues. The DNA of the CDR3 is TGCAGTGCTATAGGGGGGAATGAGCAGTTCTTC. Amino acids: CSAIGGNEQFF.

The V gene is TRBV15, the J gene TRBJ2-5, with 7 positions matching TRBD1. V shed 0 bases and J 4 bases; nucleotides not matched to a gene: 2. Germline assignment: CDR1 LNHNV and CDR2 YYDKDF (reference sequence). This CDR3 is built from 14 residues. The CDR3 nucleotides read TGTGCCACCAGCAGAGATAGACAGGGAGAGACCCAGTACTTC. It encodes CATSRDRQGETQYF.

CDR3 amino acids: CASGSTSSYNEQFF. The CDR3 DNA sequence: TGCGCCAGCGGATCCACAAGCTCCTACAATGAGCAGTTCTTC. The chain uses TRBV10-1 and TRBJ2-1; no reliable D call. This CDR3 region has 14 residues. The germline V gene has CDR1 WNHNN and CDR2 SYGVQD (reference sequence). The V and J ends lost 8 bases and 0 bases respectively, with 11 bases between them.